The 5 T cell receptor beta chains listed next were all sequenced from one sample in a study of T cells in Graves' hyperthyroidism and ophthalmopathy. Researchers amplified the TCR beta CDR3 regions from RNA transcripts. TCR CDR3 regions were first amplified by RT-PCR with HTBI primers. MiXCR, run by TCRdb on the multiplex PCR reads, gives a single entry per CDR3 protein. The sample carries 150,000 or so distinct CDR3 sequences, roughly 23% recorded once. Input material: blood. These receptors were taken from a woman aged 45-65 years with Graves' hyperthyroidism that later progressed to Graves' ophthalmopathy.

The rearrangement uses TRBV20-1 and TRBJ2-7; no clear D gene. V was clipped by 5 bases and J by 4 bases, with 12 bases between them. From germline, CDR1 is DFQATT and CDR2 SNEGSKA (reference sequence). The CDR3 consists of 12 residues. The CDR3 nucleotides are TGCAGTGCTGACACGGACGTATACGAGCAGTACTTC. The encoded protein is CSADTDVYEQYF.

This clonotype was detected many times. The chain joins TRBV28 to TRBJ2-7; D unresolved. CDR1 is MDHEN, CDR2 SYDVKM, per germline. V gave up 2 bases and J gave up 1 base, with 18 bases separating them. This CDR3 has 17 amino acids. The chain's CDR3 is CASSLIASPGGSYEQYF. CDR3 in DNA: TGTGCCAGCAGTTTAATCGCCTCGCCGGGTGGTTCCTACGAGCAGTACTTC.

This clonotype was picked up a small number of times. The chain employs TRBV5-1 and TRBJ1-4, with D perhaps TRBD1 (5 bases). This CDR3 is 13 amino acids long. The V gene's germline CDR1 is SGHRS and CDR2 YFSETQ. V was pared by 2 bases and J by 4 bases, with 6 bases between. The CDR3 DNA is TGCGCCAGCAGCTTCGGGGGTAATGAAAAACTGTTTTTT. It is translated as CASSFGGNEKLFF. Variable domain in full (rest from reference TRBV5-1 and TRBJ1-4): KAGVTQTPRYLIKTRGQQVTLSCSPISGHRSVSWYQQTPGQGLQFLFEYFSETQRNKGNFPGRFSGRQFSNSRSEMNVSTLELGDSALYLCASSFGGNEKLFFGSGTQLSVL.

This clonotype was counted ten times or more. The V and J genes are TRBV2 and TRBJ2-7; 9 bases match TRBD2. Per germline, CDR1 SNHLY and CDR2 FYNNEI. The junction had 3 bases not matched to a gene; V was cut back by 1 base and J by 2 bases. The CDR3 runs to 15 residues. The CDR3 loop reads CASSEVTSGPYEQYF. CDR3 bases: TGTGCCAGCAGTGAAGTTACTAGCGGGCCCTACGAGCAGTACTTC.

A few counts support this clonotype. The J gene is TRBJ2-3, the V gene TRBV6-1, with 8 bases identical to TRBD2. Unmatched junction bases numbered 13, after V lost 5 bases and J lost 6 bases. The CDR3 loop spans 16 amino acids. From germline, CDR1 is MNHNS and CDR2 SASEGT. CDR3 sequence (DNA): TGTGCCAGCAGTTCGCGGGGTAGCGGGATCTTGGATACGCAGTATTTT. Translation: CASSSRGSGILDTQYF.